The next 27 T cell receptor beta chains were all read from a single sample in a study of T-cell memory formation after mild COVID-19 (TCRdb year 2021). Library preparation was by 5' RACE. TCRdb names Illumina NovaSeq 6000 as the instrument used. TCRdb reworked the public reads: Q25 trimming with fastp, MiXCR clone assembly, productive beta chains retained. For every CDR3 protein sequence, its rows merge into one entry that carries the most common genes and DNA. This sample comprises hundreds of thousands of distinct CDR3 sequences, about a sixth of them detected only once. The ten largest clones represent approximately 12% of the sample. The source material was PBMCs or a T cell subset sorted from them (not recorded which). The receptors were sampled from an adult woman who had mild COVID-19 (a few samples of this study predate the infection). The sample titles of this study are shuffled in the database, so cell type and time point are left out; the donor was told from shared clones.

The V gene is TRBV27, the J gene TRBJ2-1; no definite D call. CDR3 length: 16 amino acids. Germline loops: CDR1 MNHEY, CDR2 SMNVEV (reference sequence). V gave up 5 bases and J gave up 2 bases, with 16 bases separating them. The CDR3 reads CASSPPSRHAYNEQFF. In DNA, the CDR3 is TGTGCCAGCAGTCCCCCCTCTAGACACGCCTACAATGAGCAGTTCTTC.

The chain has TRBV5-4 and TRBJ2-3; D gene ambiguous. Germline V gene lookup returns CDR1 SGHNT and CDR2 YYREEE (reference sequence). The V gene lost 2 bases and the J gene lost 6 bases, with 7 bases spanning the gap. The CDR3 has 12 amino acids. The CDR3 region has the DNA TGTGCCAGCAGCTTTCCCCTCGATACGCAGTATTTT. It translates to CASSFPLDTQYF.

J is TRBJ2-7 and V is TRBV6-6, with D possibly TRBD1 on 6 matching bases. This CDR3 spans 14 amino acids. V gave up 3 bases and J gave up 2 bases, with 11 bases separating them. The germline CDR1 and CDR2 sequences are MNHNY and SVGAGI (reference sequence). The CDR3 DNA follows: TGTGCCAGCAGTTATCGGACAGAGACCTACGAGCAGTACTTC. It specifies CASSYRTETYEQYF.

This clonotype was seen a handful of times. The junction departs from the called germline gene at one end, perhaps through a read error. This sequence joins TRBV10-3 and TRBJ2-7; D is ambiguous. CDR1 is ENHRY, CDR2 SYGVKD, per germline. The CDR3 runs to 11 residues. The CDR3 is CAISGSSEQYF. CDR3 sequence (DNA): TGTGCCATCAGTGGATCCTCCGAGCAGTACTTC.

The chain couples TRBV6-5 to TRBJ2-7, with 7 nucleotides matching TRBD2. V lost 8 bases and J lost 3; bases outside the gene matches: 7. Germline values: CDR1 MNHEY, CDR2 SVGAGI. The CDR3 has 13 residues. The CDR3 spells CASQRDGNYEQYF. CDR3 sequence (DNA): TGTGCCAGCCAGCGGGATGGAAACTACGAGCAGTACTTC.

This clonotype has only a few counts. The rearrangement joins TRBV4-3 to TRBJ2-5, with 10 bases lining up with TRBD2. In germline, CDR1 is LGHNA, CDR2 YSLEER. This CDR3 has 20 residues. V shed 1 base, J shed 3 bases, and the junction held 17 bases outside the gene matches. CDR3 nucleotide sequence: TGCGCCAGCAGCCAAGTCACTAGCGGGATAGGGTTTGGTCGTGAAGAGACCCAGTACTTC. It encodes CASSQVTSGIGFGREETQYF.

This clonotype has more than one count but fewer than ten. The V call is TRBV4-1, the J call TRBJ2-3; maybe TRBD1 (5 bases). Germline-derived CDR1 and CDR2 are MGHRA and YSYEKL. CDR3 length: 14 amino acids. With 5 bases removed from V and 2 bases from J, the gap between germline ends came to 11 bases. The CDR3, as DNA: TGCGCCAGCAGCTCAGGGTCGGACACAGATACGCAGTATTTT. Protein: CASSSGSDTDTQYF.

This clonotype appeared a few times. The gene calls are TRBV20-1 and TRBJ2-5, with TRBD2 matching over 8 bases. The germline V gene encodes CDR1 DFQATT and CDR2 SNEGSKA (reference sequence). Trimming took 3 bases from V and 3 from J; bases not matched to a gene: 3. CDR3 length: 13 residues. This CDR3 reads CSASGGGKETQYF. The CDR3 nucleotides read TGCAGTGCTAGTGGCGGGGGGAAAGAGACCCAGTACTTC.

This clonotype was found a few times. The chain links TRBV4-2 to TRBJ2-5; 7 bases align to TRBD2. Germline-derived CDR1 and CDR2 are LGHNA and YNFKEQ. V lost 0 bases to trimming and J lost 5 bases; unmatched junction nucleotides: 15. CDR3 length: 18 residues. The CDR3 DNA is TGTGCCAGCAGCCAAGAGTCCCCCGCGGGAGTGTCTTCGGAGACCCAGTACTTC. Amino acid sequence: CASSQESPAGVSSETQYF.

The CDR3 loop reads CASSPPLVGTGDNEQFF. CDR3 nucleotides: TGTGCCAGCAGCCCCCCCCTGGTAGGGACAGGGGACAATGAGCAGTTCTTC. The rearrangement joins TRBV16 to TRBJ2-1; TRBD1 matches 10 bases. This CDR3 comprises 17 residues. Germline V gene data show CDR1 as KGHSY and CDR2 as FQNENV. Trimming cost V 4 bases and J 5 bases; bases outside gene matches: 11.

A few counts support this clonotype. The chain has TRBV6-1 and TRBJ2-7; D remains unclear. The ends were cut back, 3 bases at V and 3 bases at J, with 15 bases in the middle. This CDR3 spans 15 amino acids. Germline CDR1 is MNHNS and CDR2 is SASEGT. CDR3 residues: CASSDPRTAGYEQYF. The CDR3 DNA follows: TGTGCCAGCAGTGACCCGCGCACTGCTGGCTACGAGCAGTACTTC.

In its sample, this clonotype was seen a few times. The chain links TRBV7-2 to TRBJ1-1, with 7 positions matching TRBD1. From germline, CDR1 is SGHTA and CDR2 FQGNSA. CDR3 size: 16 residues. V lost 8 bases to trimming and J lost 2 bases; unmatched junction nucleotides: 14. DNA of the CDR3: TGTGCCAGCTCTGCGGGGAGACAGGGACGAAACACTGAAGCTTTCTTT. Amino acids: CASSAGRQGRNTEAFF.

There are many counts of this clonotype. The chain carries TRBV3-1 and TRBJ2-5, with a possible D match to TRBD2 (6 bases). The germline V gene encodes CDR1 LGHDT and CDR2 YNNKEL (reference sequence). CDR3 length: 15 residues. The germline V and J ends were trimmed by 1 base and 0 bases, with 9 bases remaining between them. Written as DNA, the CDR3 is TGTGCCAGCAGCCAAGGTTGGAGGGACCAAGAGACCCAGTACTTC. Translated: CASSQGWRDQETQYF.

This clonotype came up many times. V and J are TRBV7-3 and TRBJ1-1; D gene unclear. This CDR3 region has 13 residues. Trimming shortened V by 2 bases and J by 3 bases, and 7 bases separated the two germline ends. The germline V gene has CDR1 SGHTA and CDR2 FQGTGA. For the CDR3, the DNA is TGTGCCAGCAGCTTAGGTGATTACACTGAAGCTTTCTTT. Its protein is CASSLGDYTEAFF.

Here the CDR3 reads CATSRDGANSQPQHF. The CDR3 DNA is TGTGCCACCAGCAGAGATGGAGCGAACTCTCAGCCCCAGCATTTT. The chain has TRBV15 and TRBJ1-5; D is uncertain. Germline values: CDR1 LNHNV, CDR2 YYDKDF (reference sequence). V gave up 0 bases and J gave up 6 bases, with 12 bases separating them. The CDR3 runs 15 residues.

The J gene is TRBJ2-7, the V gene TRBV18; no firm D call. V lost 3 bases, J lost 4 bases, and 16 bases lay in between. The CDR3 is 15 residues long. The germline V gene has CDR1 KGHSH and CDR2 LQKENI. The CDR3 protein is CASSPVVSSPYEQYF. The CDR3, as DNA: TGTGCCAGCTCACCTGTCGTTAGTAGTCCTTACGAGCAGTACTTC.

This clonotype was recorded a few times. The chain carries TRBV6-6 and TRBJ2-6, with 9 nucleotides matching TRBD2. Germline V gives CDR1 MNHNY, CDR2 SVGAGI (reference sequence). Losses at the gene ends were 0 bases for V and 2 bases for J; bases not matched to a gene: 8. The CDR3 consists of 19 residues. CDR3 coding DNA: TGTGCCAGCAGTTACTCTTCGACTAGCGGTAATACTGGGGCCAACGTCCTGACTTTC. Translating gives CASSYSSTSGNTGANVLTF.

The chain carries TRBV11-1 and TRBJ2-1, with 8 bases identical to TRBD2. Germline CDR1 SGHAT, CDR2 FQDESV (reference sequence). Trimming removed 5 bases from V and 15 bases from J; junction bases left unmatched: 6. This CDR3 is 11 amino acids long. CDR3 coding DNA: TGTGCCAGCAGCCCTCAGCGGGGGATGTTCTTC. Translation: CASSPQRGMFF.

V usage is TRBV29-1 and J usage is TRBJ2-2; D call uncertain. Trimming removed 4 bases from V and 2 bases from J, with 5 bases in between. The CDR3 sequence is 12 residues long. CDR1 is SQVTM and CDR2 is ANQGSEA in the germline V gene. Here the CDR3 reads CSVVGNTGELFF. CDR3 bases: TGCAGCGTTGTAGGAAACACCGGGGAGCTGTTTTTT.

The sample holds a few counts of this clonotype. The gene calls are TRBV19 and TRBJ2-1; D ambiguous. This CDR3 comprises 15 residues. Germline CDR1 reads LNHDA; CDR2 reads SQIVND (reference sequence). V was cut by 5 bases and J by 0 bases, with 11 bases left in between. The CDR3 region is CASSSDTSSYNEQFF. The CDR3 nucleotides read TGTGCCAGTAGTTCTGACACCAGCTCCTACAATGAGCAGTTCTTC. Using reference TRBV19 and TRBJ2-1 for the parts outside the CDR3, the full variable domain is DGGITQSPKYLFRKEGQNVTLSCEQNLNHDAMYWYRQDPGQGLRLIYYSQIVNDFQKGDIAEGYSVSREKKESFPLTVTSAQKNPTAFYLCASSSDTSSYNEQFFGPGTRLTVL.

A few counts support this clonotype. V and J are TRBV6-2 or TRBV6-3 and TRBJ1-5; 7 bases agree with TRBD1. The V segment lost 4 bases and the J segment 2 bases; nucleotides outside the gene matches: 11. Looked up from germline, CDR1 is MNHEY and CDR2 is SVGEGT. The CDR3 contains 17 residues. The chain's CDR3 is CASSFGPTGWGNQPQHF. The CDR3 bases are TGTGCCAGCAGTTTCGGCCCGACAGGGTGGGGCAATCAGCCCCAGCATTTT.

This chain joins TRBV29-1 and TRBJ1-2; TRBD1 is a possible D gene (5 bases). V was pared by 5 bases and J by 2 bases, with 12 bases between. This CDR3 spans 13 amino acids. Per the germline V gene, CDR1 is SQVTM and CDR2 is ANQGSEA. The CDR3 protein is CSVRDLGNYGYTF. CDR3 coding DNA: TGCAGCGTTCGGGACCTAGGGAACTATGGCTACACCTTC. The full variable domain, rest sourced from reference TRBV29-1 and TRBJ1-2, is SAVISQKPSRDICQRGTSLTIQCQVDSQVTMMFWYRQQPGQSLTLIATANQGSEATYESGFVIDKFPISRPNLTFSTLTVSNMSPEDSSIYLCSVRDLGNYGYTFGSGTRLTVV.

The rearrangement links TRBV7-9 to TRBJ2-7; 7 nucleotides line up with TRBD1. The CDR3 is made up of 14 amino acids. The V gene end was trimmed by 5 bases and the J gene end by 3 bases; junction bases not matched to a gene: 7. Germline assignment: CDR1 SEHNR and CDR2 FQNEAQ (reference sequence). The CDR3 coding sequence is TGTGCCAGCAGCCCTAGGGACAGTCGCTACGAGCAGTACTTC. This translates into CASSPRDSRYEQYF.

This clonotype was detected only a few times. The gene calls are TRBV5-1 and TRBJ1-5, with D perhaps matching TRBD1 (5 bases). Germline CDR1 reads SGHRS; CDR2 reads YFSETQ. Trimming shortened V by 6 bases and J by 5 bases, and 15 bases separated the two germline ends. The CDR3 has 14 residues. CDR3 residues: CASTPGWGDQPQHF. CDR3 nucleotide sequence: TGCGCCAGCACCCCGGGATGGGGGGATCAGCCCCAGCATTTT.

The J gene is TRBJ2-7, the V gene TRBV18; perhaps D is TRBD1 or TRBD2 (6 bases each). CDR3 length equals 16 residues. In germline, CDR1 is KGHSH, CDR2 LQKENI. Trimming took off 2 bases at V and 6 bases at J, with 20 bases between the two ends. The chain's CDR3 is CASSPGFTGTFGEQYF. The CDR3 DNA reads TGTGCCAGCTCACCAGGGTTTACAGGGACTTTCGGCGAGCAGTACTTC.

This clonotype was detected only a few times. The rearrangement joins TRBV15 to TRBJ1-2, with D tentatively TRBD1 (6 bases). V was pared by 0 bases and J by 10 bases, with 9 bases between. The CDR3 runs 12 residues. Per germline, CDR1 LNHNV and CDR2 YYDKDF (reference sequence). CDR3 coding DNA: TGTGCCACCAGCAGAGATGAGGGGGTCTACACCTTC. Residues: CATSRDEGVYTF.

This clonotype was picked up many times. The chain couples TRBV7-2 to TRBJ2-5, with TRBD2 matching over 8 bases. CDR1 and CDR2 from the germline V gene are SGHTA and FQGNSA. The V segment lost 5 bases and the J segment 4 bases; nucleotides outside the gene matches: 15. This CDR3 region has 17 residues. DNA for the CDR3: TGTGCCAGCAGCCGAGGGGGGGGGCGGGAGGCCCTAGAGACCCAGTACTTC. This encodes CASSRGGGREALETQYF.